Sequencing of this T cell receptor beta chain was carried out in a study of T cells in Graves' hyperthyroidism and ophthalmopathy. What was amplified from RNA transcripts were TCR beta CDR3 regions. The HTBI primer set served for first-round RT-PCR of the TCR CDR3. Each CDR3 protein gets one entry after TCRdb re-called the multiplex PCR reads with MiXCR. The data show about 600,000 distinct CDR3 sequences, more than 13% seen once. This clonotype was detected many times. V shed 1 base and J shed 9 bases, with 18 bases lying between them. Germline CDR1 SGHNT, CDR2 YENEEA. The length of the CDR3 is 15 residues.

Input material: blood. This TCR was recovered from a woman aged 18-29 years with Graves' ophthalmopathy. V is TRBV11-3 and J is TRBJ1-1, with D hard to call. CDR3 DNA sequence: TGTGCCAGCAGCTTAGGGGGAACGGGGTTCCGGAAAGCTTTCTTT. Its protein is CASSLGGTGFRKAFF.